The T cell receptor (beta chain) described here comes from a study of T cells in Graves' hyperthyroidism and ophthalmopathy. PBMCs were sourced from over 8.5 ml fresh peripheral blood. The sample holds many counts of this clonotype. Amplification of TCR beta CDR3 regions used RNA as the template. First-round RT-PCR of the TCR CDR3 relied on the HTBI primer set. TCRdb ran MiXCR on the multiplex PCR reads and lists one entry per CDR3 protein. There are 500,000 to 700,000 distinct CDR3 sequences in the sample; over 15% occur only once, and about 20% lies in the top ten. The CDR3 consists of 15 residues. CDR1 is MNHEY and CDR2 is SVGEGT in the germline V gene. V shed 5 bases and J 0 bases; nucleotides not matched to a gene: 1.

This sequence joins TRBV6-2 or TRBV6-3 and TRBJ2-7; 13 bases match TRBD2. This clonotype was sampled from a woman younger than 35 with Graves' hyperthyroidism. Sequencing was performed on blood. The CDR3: CASSGTSGASYEQYF. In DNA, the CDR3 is TGTGCCAGCAGTGGGACTAGCGGGGCCTCCTACGAGCAGTACTTC.